This T cell receptor beta chain emerged from a study of T-cell memory formation after mild COVID-19. At the level of the study: TCR clusters were mostly donor specific.

Study-level results: While clones contracting from day 15 to 85 were balanced between CD4 and CD8, later expanders leaned CD4+. CM and EM subsets held most contracting CD4+ clones; EMRA held CD8+ ones.

The TCR alpha and TCR beta cDNA libraries, bearing sample barcodes and UMIs, were generated by 5'RACE using constant-segment primers. TCRdb independently ran MiXCR on the 5' RACE reads; one entry per CDR3 protein. The sample has a few hundred thousand distinct CDR3 sequences, more than 20% seen once. This clonotype was seen more than once but under ten times. The antigen is unknown. The sequenced sample consisted of PBMCs or a T cell subset sorted from them (not recorded which). This clonotype was sampled from a man aged 18 to 29 who had mild COVID-19 (a few samples of this study predate the infection). Cell type and time point are not known.

In DNA, the CDR3 is TGTGCCAGCAGCCAAGATTTGGCGGGGGGGCGCGAGCAGTTCTTC. Translated, it gives CASSQDLAGGREQFF. This chain joins TRBV3-1 and TRBJ2-1, with 9 bases matching TRBD2. Germline assignment: CDR1 LGHDT and CDR2 YNNKEL (reference sequence). J was trimmed by 10 bases and V by 0 bases; bases with no gene match: 7. This CDR3 is 15 amino acids long.